This T cell receptor beta chain was identified during a study of T cells after yellow fever vaccination. Study outcomes and limitations: Just a small share of clonotypes turned up in the CD4 compartment as well as the CD8 compartment.

Universal primer sites and UMIs were introduced during 5'RACE template-switching synthesis of TCR cDNA. One entry per CDR3 protein results from TCRdb running MiXCR on the 5' RACE reads. This repertoire shows approximately 69,000 distinct CDR3 sequences, 5.9% found once; its top ten account for around 2.2%. This clonotype was observed at least ten times. As yet, its antigen is unknown. The V gene's germline CDR1 is DFQATT and CDR2 SNEGSKA (reference sequence). The CDR3 is 11 amino acids. The material was CD4+ T cells sorted from PBMCs, obtained around 14 days after the first yellow fever vaccination. The sequence derives from a man between 18 and 35 years old who received the YFV17D yellow fever vaccine. The chain has TRBV20-1 and TRBJ1-2; weak D call: TRBD1 (5 bases). CDR3: CGGSGNYGYTF. The CDR3, as DNA: TGCGGGGGGTCGGGGAACTATGGCTACACCTTC.